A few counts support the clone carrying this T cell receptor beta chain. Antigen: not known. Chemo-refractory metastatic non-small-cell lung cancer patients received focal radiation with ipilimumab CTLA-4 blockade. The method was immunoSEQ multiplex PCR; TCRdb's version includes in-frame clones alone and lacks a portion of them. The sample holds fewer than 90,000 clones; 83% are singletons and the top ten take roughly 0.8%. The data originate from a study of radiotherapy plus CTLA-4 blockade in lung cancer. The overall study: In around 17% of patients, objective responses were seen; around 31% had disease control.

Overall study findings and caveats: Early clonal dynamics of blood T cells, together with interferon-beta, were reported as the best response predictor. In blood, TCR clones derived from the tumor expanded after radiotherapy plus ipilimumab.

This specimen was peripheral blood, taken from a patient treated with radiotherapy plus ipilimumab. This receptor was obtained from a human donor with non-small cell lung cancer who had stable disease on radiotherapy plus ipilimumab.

The CDR3 sequence is CASSTGQEIYNSPLHF. The CDR3 DNA sequence: TGTGCCAGTAGTACAGGACAGGAGATCTATAATTCACCCCTCCACTTT. This rearrangement joins TRBV19 to TRBJ1-6; 7 bases are shared with TRBD1. V trimming: 4 bases; J trimming: 3 bases; junction bases outside the gene matches: 6. The germline V gene has CDR1 LNHDA and CDR2 SQIVND (reference sequence). There are 16 residues in the CDR3.